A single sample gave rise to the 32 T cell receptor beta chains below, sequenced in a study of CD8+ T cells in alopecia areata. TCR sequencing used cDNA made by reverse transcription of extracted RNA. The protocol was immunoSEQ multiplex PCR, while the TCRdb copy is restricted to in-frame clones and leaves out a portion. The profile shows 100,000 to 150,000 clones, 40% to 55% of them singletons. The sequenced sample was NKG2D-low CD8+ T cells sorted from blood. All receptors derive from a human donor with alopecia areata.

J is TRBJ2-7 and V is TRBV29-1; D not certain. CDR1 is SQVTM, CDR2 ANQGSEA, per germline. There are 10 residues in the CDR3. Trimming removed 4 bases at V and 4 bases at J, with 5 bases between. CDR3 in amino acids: CSVGDYEQYF. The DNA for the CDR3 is TGCAGCGTTGGGGATTACGAGCAGTACTTC.

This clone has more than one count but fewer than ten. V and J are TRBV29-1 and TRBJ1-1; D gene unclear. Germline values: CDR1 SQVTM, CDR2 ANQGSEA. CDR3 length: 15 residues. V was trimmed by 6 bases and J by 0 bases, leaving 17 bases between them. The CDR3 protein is CSVGTNGNMNTEAFF. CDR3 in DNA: TGCAGCGTAGGAACCAACGGGAATATGAACACTGAAGCTTTCTTT.

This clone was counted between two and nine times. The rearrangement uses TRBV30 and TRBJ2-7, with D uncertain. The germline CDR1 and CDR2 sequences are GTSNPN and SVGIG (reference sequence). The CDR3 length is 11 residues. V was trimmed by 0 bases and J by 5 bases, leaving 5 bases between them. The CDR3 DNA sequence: TGTGCCTGGAGTGTAGTCCACGAGCAGTACTTC. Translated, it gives CAWSVVHEQYF.

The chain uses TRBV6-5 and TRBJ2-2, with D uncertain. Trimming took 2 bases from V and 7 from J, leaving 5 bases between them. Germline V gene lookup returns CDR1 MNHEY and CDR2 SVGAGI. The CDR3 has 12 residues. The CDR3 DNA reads TGTGCCAGCAGTTACATCAGCGGGGAGCTGTTTTTT. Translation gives CASSYISGELFF.

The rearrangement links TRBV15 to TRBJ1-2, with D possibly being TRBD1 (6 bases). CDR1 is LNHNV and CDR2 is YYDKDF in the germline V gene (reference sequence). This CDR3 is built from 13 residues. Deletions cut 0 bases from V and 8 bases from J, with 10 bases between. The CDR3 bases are TGTGCCACCAGCAGAGAACAGGGCGGCGGCTACACCTTC. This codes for CATSREQGGGYTF.

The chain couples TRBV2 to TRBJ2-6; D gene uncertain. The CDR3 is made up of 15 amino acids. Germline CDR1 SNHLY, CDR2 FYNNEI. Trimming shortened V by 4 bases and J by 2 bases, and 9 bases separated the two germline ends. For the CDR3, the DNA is TGTGCCAGCAGTGCTAGAGTTGCTGGGGCCAACGTCCTGACTTTC. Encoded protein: CASSARVAGANVLTF.

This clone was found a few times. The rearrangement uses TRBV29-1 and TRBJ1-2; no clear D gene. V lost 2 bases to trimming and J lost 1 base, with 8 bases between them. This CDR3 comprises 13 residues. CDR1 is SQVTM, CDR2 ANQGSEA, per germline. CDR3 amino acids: CSVEPASNYGYTF. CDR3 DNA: TGCAGCGTTGAACCGGCGAGTAACTATGGCTACACCTTC.

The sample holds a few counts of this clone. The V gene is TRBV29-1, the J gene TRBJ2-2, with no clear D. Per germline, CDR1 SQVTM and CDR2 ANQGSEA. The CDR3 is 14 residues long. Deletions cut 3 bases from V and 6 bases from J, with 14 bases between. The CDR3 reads CSVEELGRPGELFF. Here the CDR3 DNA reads TGCAGCGTTGAGGAGCTAGGACGTCCCGGGGAGCTGTTTTTT.

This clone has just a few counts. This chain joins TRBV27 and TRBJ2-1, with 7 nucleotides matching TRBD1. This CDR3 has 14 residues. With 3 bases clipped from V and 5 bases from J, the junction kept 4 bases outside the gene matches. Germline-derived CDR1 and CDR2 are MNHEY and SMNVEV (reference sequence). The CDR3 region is CASSLTGRNNEQFF. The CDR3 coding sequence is TGTGCCAGCAGTTTGACAGGGAGAAACAATGAGCAGTTCTTC.

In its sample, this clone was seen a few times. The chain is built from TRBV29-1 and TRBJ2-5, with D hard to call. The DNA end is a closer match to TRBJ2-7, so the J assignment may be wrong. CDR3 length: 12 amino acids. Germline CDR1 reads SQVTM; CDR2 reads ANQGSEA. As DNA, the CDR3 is TGCAGCGTTGAGATCACCCCCTACGAGCAGTACTTC. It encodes CSVEITPYEQYF.

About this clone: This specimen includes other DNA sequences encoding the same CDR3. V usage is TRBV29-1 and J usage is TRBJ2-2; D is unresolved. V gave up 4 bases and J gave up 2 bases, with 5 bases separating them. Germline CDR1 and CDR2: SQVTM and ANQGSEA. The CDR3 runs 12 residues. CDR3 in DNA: TGCAGCGTTGGAGGTAACACCGGGGAGCTGTTTTTT. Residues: CSVGGNTGELFF.

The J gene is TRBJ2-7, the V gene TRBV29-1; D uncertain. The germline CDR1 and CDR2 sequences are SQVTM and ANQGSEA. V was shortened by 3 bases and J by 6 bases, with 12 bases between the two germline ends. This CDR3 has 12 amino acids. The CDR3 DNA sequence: TGCAGCGTTGACAACAAATCAGGCGAGCAGTACTTC. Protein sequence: CSVDNKSGEQYF.

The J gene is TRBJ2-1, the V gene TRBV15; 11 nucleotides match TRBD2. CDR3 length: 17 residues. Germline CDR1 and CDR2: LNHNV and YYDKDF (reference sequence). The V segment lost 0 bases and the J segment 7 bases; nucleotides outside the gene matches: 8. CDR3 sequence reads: CATSRDRAASGRNEQFF. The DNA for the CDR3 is TGTGCCACCAGCAGAGATCGCGCGGCTAGCGGGAGGAATGAGCAGTTCTTC.

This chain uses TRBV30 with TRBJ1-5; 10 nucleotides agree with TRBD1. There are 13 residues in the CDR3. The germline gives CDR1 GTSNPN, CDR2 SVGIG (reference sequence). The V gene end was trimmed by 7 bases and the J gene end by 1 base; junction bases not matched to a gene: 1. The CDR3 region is CALDRGSNQPQHF. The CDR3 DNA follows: TGTGCCTTGGACAGGGGGAGCAATCAGCCCCAGCATTTT.

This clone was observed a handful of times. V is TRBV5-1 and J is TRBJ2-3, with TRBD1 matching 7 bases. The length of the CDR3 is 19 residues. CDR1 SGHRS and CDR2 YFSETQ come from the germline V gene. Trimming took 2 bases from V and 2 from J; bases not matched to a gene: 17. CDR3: CASSFAPSTGQSITDTQYF. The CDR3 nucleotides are TGCGCCAGCAGCTTTGCTCCGTCGACAGGGCAGTCCATCACAGATACGCAGTATTTT.

The CDR3 bases are TGTGCCAGCAGTCCCGGGAGGGAGGAGACCCAGTACTTC. This translates into CASSPGREETQYF. The chain recombines TRBV27 with TRBJ2-5, with 8 bases aligning to TRBD2. CDR3 length: 13 residues. Germline lookup yields CDR1 MNHEY and CDR2 SMNVEV (reference sequence). The J segment lost 5 bases and the V segment lost 5 bases, leaving 4 bases of the junction unmatched.

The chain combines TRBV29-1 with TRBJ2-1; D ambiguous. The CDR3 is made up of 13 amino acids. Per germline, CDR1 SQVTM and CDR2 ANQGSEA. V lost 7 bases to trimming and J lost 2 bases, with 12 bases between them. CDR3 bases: TGCAGCGGAGAGCCGAGGCCCTACAATGAGCAGTTCTTC. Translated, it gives CSGEPRPYNEQFF.

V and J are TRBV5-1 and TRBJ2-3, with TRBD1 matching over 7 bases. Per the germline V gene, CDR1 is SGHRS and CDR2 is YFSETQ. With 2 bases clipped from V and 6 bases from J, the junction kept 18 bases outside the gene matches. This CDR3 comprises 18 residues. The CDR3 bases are TGCGCCAGCAGCTTAGAACCCCGCCGGGACAGCCCTCAGGATACGCAGTATTTT. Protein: CASSLEPRRDSPQDTQYF.

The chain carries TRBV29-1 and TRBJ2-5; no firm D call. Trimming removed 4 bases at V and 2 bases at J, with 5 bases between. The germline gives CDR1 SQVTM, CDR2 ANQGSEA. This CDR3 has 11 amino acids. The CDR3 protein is CSVVEQETQYF. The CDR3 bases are TGCAGCGTTGTGGAACAAGAGACCCAGTACTTC.

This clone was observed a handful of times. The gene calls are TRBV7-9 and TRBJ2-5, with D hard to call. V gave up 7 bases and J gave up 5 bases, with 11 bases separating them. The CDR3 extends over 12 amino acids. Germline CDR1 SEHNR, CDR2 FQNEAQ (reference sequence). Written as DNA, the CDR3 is TGTGCCAGCAAGAACCGTGGGGAGACCCAGTACTTC. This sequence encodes CASKNRGETQYF.

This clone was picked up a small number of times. In DNA, the CDR3 is TGCAGCGTCGAGACAGGGCAGGAGTTTGAAGCTTTCTTT. It is translated as CSVETGQEFEAFF. V usage is TRBV29-1 and J usage is TRBJ1-1; 7 bases line up with TRBD1. V shed 6 bases and J 7 bases; nucleotides not matched to a gene: 11. This CDR3 region has 13 residues. CDR1 is SQVTM and CDR2 is ANQGSEA in the germline V gene.

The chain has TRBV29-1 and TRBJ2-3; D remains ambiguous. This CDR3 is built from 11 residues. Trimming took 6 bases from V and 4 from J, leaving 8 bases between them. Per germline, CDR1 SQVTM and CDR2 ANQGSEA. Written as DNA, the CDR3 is TGCAGCGTCCAATGGTCAGATACGCAGTATTTT. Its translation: CSVQWSDTQYF.

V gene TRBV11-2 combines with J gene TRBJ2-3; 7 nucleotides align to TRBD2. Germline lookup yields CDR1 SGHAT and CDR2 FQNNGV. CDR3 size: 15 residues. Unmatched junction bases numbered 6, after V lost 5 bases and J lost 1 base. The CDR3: CASSSRLAGTDTQYF. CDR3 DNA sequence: TGTGCCAGCAGCAGCAGACTAGCCGGCACAGATACGCAGTATTTT.

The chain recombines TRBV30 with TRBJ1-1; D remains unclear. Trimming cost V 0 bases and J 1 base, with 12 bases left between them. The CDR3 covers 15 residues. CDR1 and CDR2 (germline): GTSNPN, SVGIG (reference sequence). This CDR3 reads CAWSVPPLANTEAFF. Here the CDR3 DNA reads TGTGCCTGGAGTGTACCGCCGCTGGCGAACACTGAAGCTTTCTTT.

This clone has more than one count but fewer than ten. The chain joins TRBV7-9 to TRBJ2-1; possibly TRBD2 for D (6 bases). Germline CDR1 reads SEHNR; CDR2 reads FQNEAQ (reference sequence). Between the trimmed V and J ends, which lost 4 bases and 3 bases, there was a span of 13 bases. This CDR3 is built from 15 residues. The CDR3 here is CASSSERASYNEQFF. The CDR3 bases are TGTGCCAGCAGCTCCGAGCGGGCTAGCTACAATGAGCAGTTCTTC. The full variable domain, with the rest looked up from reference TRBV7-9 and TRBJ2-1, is DTGVSQNPRHKITKRGQNVTFRCDPISEHNRLYWYRQTLGQGPEFLTYFQNEAQLEKSRLLSDRFSAERPKGSFSTLEIQRTEQGDSAMYLCASSSERASYNEQFFGPGTRLTVL.

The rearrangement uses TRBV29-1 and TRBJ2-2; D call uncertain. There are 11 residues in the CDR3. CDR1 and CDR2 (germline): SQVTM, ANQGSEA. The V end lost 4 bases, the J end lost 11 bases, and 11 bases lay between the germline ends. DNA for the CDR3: TGCAGCGTTGCTGAGTTCGGTGAGCTGTTTTTT. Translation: CSVAEFGELFF.

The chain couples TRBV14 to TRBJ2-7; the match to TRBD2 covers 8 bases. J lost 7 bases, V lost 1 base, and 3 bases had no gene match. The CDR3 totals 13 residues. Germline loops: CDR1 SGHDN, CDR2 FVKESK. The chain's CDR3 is CASSQGTSREQYF. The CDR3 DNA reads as TGTGCCAGCAGCCAAGGGACTAGCAGGGAGCAGTACTTC.

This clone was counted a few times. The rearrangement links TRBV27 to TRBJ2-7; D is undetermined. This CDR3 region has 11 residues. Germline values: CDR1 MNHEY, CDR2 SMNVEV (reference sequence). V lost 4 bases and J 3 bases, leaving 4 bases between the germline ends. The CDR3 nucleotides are TGTGCCAGCAGTTGGGGCTACGAGCAGTACTTC. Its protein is CASSWGYEQYF.

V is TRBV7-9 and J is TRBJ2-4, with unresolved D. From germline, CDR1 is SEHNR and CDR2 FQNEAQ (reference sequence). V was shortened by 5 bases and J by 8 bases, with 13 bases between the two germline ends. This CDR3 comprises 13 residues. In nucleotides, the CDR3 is TGTGCCAGCAGCATCGAAGGGATGGACATTCAGTACTTC. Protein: CASSIEGMDIQYF.

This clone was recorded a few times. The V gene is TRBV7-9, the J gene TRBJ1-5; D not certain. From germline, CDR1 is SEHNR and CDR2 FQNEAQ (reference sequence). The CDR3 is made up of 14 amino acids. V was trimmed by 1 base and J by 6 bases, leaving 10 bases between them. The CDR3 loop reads CASSLGEDGQPQHF. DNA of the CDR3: TGTGCCAGCAGCTTAGGGGAGGACGGTCAGCCCCAGCATTTT. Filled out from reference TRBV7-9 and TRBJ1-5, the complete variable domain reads DTGVSQNPRHKITKRGQNVTFRCDPISEHNRLYWYRQTLGQGPEFLTYFQNEAQLEKSRLLSDRFSAERPKGSFSTLEIQRTEQGDSAMYLCASSLGEDGQPQHFGDGTRLSIL.

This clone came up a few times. CDR3 sequence (DNA): TGTGCCAGCAGCCACACCGGGGAGCTGTTTTTT. The encoded protein is CASSHTGELFF. The J gene is TRBJ2-2, the V gene TRBV6-5; D is uncertain. This CDR3 is built from 11 residues. The V end was cut by 6 bases, the J end by 3 bases, with 2 bases between. Germline-derived CDR1 and CDR2 are MNHEY and SVGAGI.

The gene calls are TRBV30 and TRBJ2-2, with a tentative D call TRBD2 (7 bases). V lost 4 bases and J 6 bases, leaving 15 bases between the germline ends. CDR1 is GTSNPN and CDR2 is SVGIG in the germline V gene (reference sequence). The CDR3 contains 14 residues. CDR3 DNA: TGTGCCTGGACGGGGGGCGAAGTCGCCGGGGAGCTGTTTTTT. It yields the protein CAWTGGEVAGELFF.